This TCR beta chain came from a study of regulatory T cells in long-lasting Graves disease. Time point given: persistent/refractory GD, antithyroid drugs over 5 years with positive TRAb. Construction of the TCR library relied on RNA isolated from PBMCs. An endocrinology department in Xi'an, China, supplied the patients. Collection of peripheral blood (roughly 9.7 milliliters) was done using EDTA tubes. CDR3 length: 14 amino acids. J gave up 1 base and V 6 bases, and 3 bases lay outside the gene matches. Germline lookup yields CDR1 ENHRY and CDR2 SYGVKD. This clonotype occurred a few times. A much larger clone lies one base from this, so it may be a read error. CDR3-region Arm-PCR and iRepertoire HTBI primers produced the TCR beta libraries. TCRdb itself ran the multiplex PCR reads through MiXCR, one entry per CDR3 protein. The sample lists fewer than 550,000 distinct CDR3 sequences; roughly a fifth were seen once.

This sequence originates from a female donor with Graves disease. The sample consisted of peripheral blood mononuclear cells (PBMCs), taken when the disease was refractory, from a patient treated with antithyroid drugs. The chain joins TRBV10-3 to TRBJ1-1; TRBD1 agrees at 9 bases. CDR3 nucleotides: TGTGCCATCAGCCGGACAGGGGCGAACACTGAAGCTTTCTTT. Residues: CAISRTGANTEAFF.